These T cell receptor beta chains were read from a single sample in a study of shared clonotypes between healthy human individuals. Repertoires were generated with immunoSEQ multiplex PCR, while TCRdb's copy carries only in-frame clones and drops some. The table lists a few million clones, 90% to 95% of them singletons. Source material: naive CD8+ T cells from PBMCs. The receptors derive from a man aged 18 to 29 in good health. Some clones in this sample may be carry-over from other donors' samples. Each CDR3 is given with its conserved first and last residue. D genes are given only for firm matches. Not every row has a clone size; where given, it reads once, few, many or a size class.

v_gene,d_gene,abundance,j_gene,CDR3nt,CDR3aa
TRBV5-1,TRBD1,once,TRBJ2-5,TGCGCCAGCAGGCTGGGCTACAGGGGTGAACGAGAGACCCAGTACTTC,CASRLGYRGERETQYF
TRBV27,.,.,TRBJ2-7,TGTGCCAGCAGTCCGATGAGGGTTTCCTCCTACGAGCAGCACTTC,CASSPMRVSSYEQHF
TRBV27,.,.,TRBJ2-7,TGTGCCAGCAGTGCGGGACGGATCTACGAGCAGTACTTC,CASSAGRIYEQYF
TRBV19,.,few,TRBJ1-5,TGTGCCAGTAGTATAGGCGCAGTCTTCAATCAGCCCCAGCATTTT,CASSIGAVFNQPQHF
TRBV4-3,.,once,TRBJ1-1,TGCGCCAGCAGCCAAGATTGGCCAGGATCGAACACTGAAGCTTTCTTT,CASSQDWPGSNTEAFF
TRBV19,.,.,TRBJ2-2,TGTGCCAGTAGTAAGGACTCAGGGTGGAACACCGGGGAGCTGTTTTTT,CASSKDSGWNTGELFF
TRBV6-5,.,.,TRBJ1-5,TGTGCCTCGGGACACCCGGGGCCCCAGCATTTT,CASGHPGPQHF
TRBV7-8,.,.,TRBJ1-5,TGTGCCAGCAGCTCGACAGATTTGGCCCAGCATTTT,CASSSTDLAQHF
TRBV9,TRBD2,.,TRBJ2-7,TGTGCCAGCAGCCCCGGTTGGAGCGGGAGCTACGAGCAGTACTTC,CASSPGWSGSYEQYF
TRBV19,.,.,TRBJ2-7,TGTGCCAGTAGCCTCGGCCCAGGTAACGAGCAGTACTTC,CASSLGPGNEQYF
TRBV5-1,TRBD1,few,TRBJ1-3,TGCGCCAGCAGCTTGGACAGGGGGCTTGGAAACACCATATATTTT,CASSLDRGLGNTIYF
TRBV28,.,.,TRBJ1-5,TGTGCCAGCACCACAAGGTCTCAAAATCAGCCCCAGCATTTT,CASTTRSQNQPQHF
TRBV27,TRBD2,.,TRBJ2-1,TGTGCCAGCAGTCCTTGGCTAGCGGGAGGGTTAAACGGTGAGCAGTTCTTC,CASSPWLAGGLNGEQFF
TRBV25-1,TRBD1,.,TRBJ2-1,TGTGCCAGCAGTGAAGACCGCCAAGGGGGCTGGAATGAGCAGTTCTTC,CASSEDRQGGWNEQFF
TRBV27,TRBD1,.,TRBJ1-1,TGTGCCAGCAGTACCCGGACAGGGGTGAACACTGAAGCTTTCTTT,CASSTRTGVNTEAFF
TRBV6-1,.,.,TRBJ1-1,TGTGCCAGCCCCACAGGGTCGGGGTACACTGAAGCTTTCTTT,CASPTGSGYTEAFF
TRBV4-1,TRBD1,.,TRBJ2-2,TGCGCCAGCAGCTTCGGCAGGGGGCCCGGGGAGCTGTTTTTT,CASSFGRGPGELFF
TRBV30,.,.,TRBJ1-4,TGTGCCTGGAACTGGGACCGGGGGGATGAAAAACTGTTTTTT,CAWNWDRGDEKLFF
TRBV20-1,.,.,TRBJ2-1,TGCAGTGCTATAGCTCGCAATGAGCAGTTCTTC,CSAIARNEQFF
TRBV11-1,.,.,TRBJ2-1,TGTGCCAGCACCGATACAGGGACTGAGCAGTTCTTC,CASTDTGTEQFF
TRBV9,.,.,TRBJ2-7,TGTGCCAGCAGCGTAATTGCAGGGGCTAACTACGAGCAGTACTTC,CASSVIAGANYEQYF
TRBV7-7,.,once,TRBJ2-1,TGTGCCAGCAGCTTAGTGGCTGCCTCCCAAAATGAGCAGTTCTTC,CASSLVAASQNEQFF
TRBV5-1,.,.,TRBJ1-1,TGCGCCAGCAGCCCGAGAACAGGGTGGAACACTGAAGCTTTCTTT,CASSPRTGWNTEAFF
TRBV27,.,once,TRBJ2-7,TGTGCCAGCAGAAACCAGGGACTTACCTACGAGCAGTACTTC,CASRNQGLTYEQYF
TRBV9,TRBD1,.,TRBJ2-1,TGTGCCAGCAGCCTCGACAGGGCGATCAACAATGAGCAGTTCTTC,CASSLDRAINNEQFF
TRBV19,.,.,TRBJ2-1,TGTGCCAGTAGTAGTCTAGGGGGTTTTGAGCAGTTCTTC,CASSSLGGFEQFF
TRBV15,.,once,TRBJ2-2,TGTGCCACCCACCAGGGGGGGGAGGGCCTCGGGGAGCTGTTTTTT,CATHQGGEGLGELFF
TRBV7-8,TRBD1,once,TRBJ1-1,TGTGCCAGCAGCTCAATCGACAGGGCTCGGACTGAAGCTTTCTTT,CASSSIDRARTEAFF